This T cell receptor (beta chain) originates from a study of blood T cell repertoires in COVID-19. Study as a whole: The United States, Italy and Spain provided the acute and convalescent COVID-19 samples. T cells, B-cell-depleted T cells, or PBMCs supplied cDNA or gDNA.

The germline V and J ends were trimmed by 1 base and 2 bases, with 9 bases remaining between them. The germline CDR1 and CDR2 sequences are LGHDT and YNNKEL (reference sequence). The CDR3 spans 15 residues. Methods used by the authors: Estimation of nucleated cell counts relied on the amplification of reference gene primers. The method was immunoSEQ multiplex PCR; TCRdb's version includes in-frame clones alone and lacks a portion of them. V, J and clone size are those of that table, while D and trimming were read from the DNA. The repertoire holds around 140,000 clones, more than 60% seen once, with about 2% in the top ten.

The chain employs TRBV3-1 (or the pseudogene TRBV3-2) and TRBJ2-4; perhaps TRBD2 as D (6 bases). The TCR comes from a woman aged 60-70 years with acute or convalescent COVID-19. Sequenced sample: peripheral blood. The CDR3 sequence: CASSQGAGPKNIQYF. CDR3 nucleotides: TGTGCCAGCAGCCAAGGGGCGGGACCCAAAAACATTCAGTACTTC.